This record looks at one T cell receptor beta chain sequence and its context. Its antigen is currently unknown. Assay: immunoSEQ multiplex PCR; the TCRdb copy retains only in-frame clones and omits some. The sample has some 5,100 clones, around three quarters seen once; the top ten hold about 10%. The data belong to a study of immune cell composition in non-small cell lung cancer. About the study: Tumours were mainly lung adenocarcinoma or squamous cell carcinoma.

CDR3 length: 13 amino acids. Germline assignment: CDR1 MGHRA and CDR2 YSYEKL. Trimming left V 3 bases short and J 0 bases short, with 5 bases between. Study outcomes and limitations: Dominant in vivo tumour-associated clones were not shown to share tumour-reactive sequences.

The sequence came from a human donor with non-small cell lung cancer. Material for sequencing was lung tumor tissue. The gene calls are TRBV4-1 and TRBJ1-1; D might be TRBD1 (5 bases). This CDR3 is CASSQTVNTEAFF. CDR3 nucleotides: TGCGCCAGCAGCCAGACAGTGAACACTGAAGCTTTCTTT.